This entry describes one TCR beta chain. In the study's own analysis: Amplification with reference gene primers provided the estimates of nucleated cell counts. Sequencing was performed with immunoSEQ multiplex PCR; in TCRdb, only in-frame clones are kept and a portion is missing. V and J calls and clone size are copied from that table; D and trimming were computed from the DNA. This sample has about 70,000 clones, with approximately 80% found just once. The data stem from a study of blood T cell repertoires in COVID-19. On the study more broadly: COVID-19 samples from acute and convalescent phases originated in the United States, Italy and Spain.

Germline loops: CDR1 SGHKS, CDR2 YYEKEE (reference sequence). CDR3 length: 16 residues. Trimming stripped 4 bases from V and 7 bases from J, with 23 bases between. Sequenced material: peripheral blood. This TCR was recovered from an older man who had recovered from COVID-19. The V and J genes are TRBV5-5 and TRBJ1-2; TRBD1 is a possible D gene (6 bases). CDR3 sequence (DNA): TGTGCCAGCAGCCGGGGGGTACAGGGAGCAGACGGTGGCTACACCTTC. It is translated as CASSRGVQGADGGYTF. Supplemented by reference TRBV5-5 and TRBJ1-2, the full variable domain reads DAGVTQSPTHLIKTRGQQVTLRCSPISGHKSVSWYQQVLGQGPQFIFQYYEKEERGRGNFPDRFSARQFPNYSSELNVNALLLGDSALYLCASSRGVQGADGGYTFGSGTRLTVV.